Each of the 14 T cell receptor beta chains below was sequenced from the same sample in a study of T cell repertoires in cytomegalovirus infection. These receptors have no known antigen. TCRdb used MiXCR to reprocess the reads, holding one entry per CDR3 protein. The table lists approximately 990,000 distinct CDR3 sequences, under 40% of them singletons, with 13% in the top ten. Sequencing was performed on cultured CD8+ T cells from PBMCs, taken from culture after CMV antigen stimulation. The receptors come from a human donor in good health (CMV status not recorded). Some clones in this sample may be carry-over from other donors' samples.

This chain uses TRBV3-1 with TRBJ1-1; no clear D gene. This CDR3 contains 14 residues. V dropped 0 bases and J dropped 7 bases, with 12 bases sitting between them. Germline lookup yields CDR1 LGHDT and CDR2 YNNKEL (reference sequence). The CDR3 sequence is CASSQEEGWNEAFF. The DNA of the CDR3 is TGTGCCAGCAGCCAAGAGGAAGGGTGGAATGAAGCTTTCTTT.

The chain links TRBV28 to TRBJ2-3; 7 positions agree with TRBD2. With 7 bases clipped from V and 4 bases from J, the junction kept 8 bases outside the gene matches. There are 14 residues in the CDR3. The germline V gene has CDR1 MDHEN and CDR2 SYDVKM. The CDR3: CASNPWEGSDTQYF. CDR3 DNA: TGTGCCAGCAACCCCTGGGAGGGGTCAGATACGCAGTATTTT.

Note on this clonotype: Compared with germline, one end of the junction differs, possibly owing to a read error. The rearrangement joins TRBV4-3 to TRBJ2-7; a possible D gene is TRBD1 (6 bases). Germline CDR1 reads LGHNA; CDR2 reads YSLEER. The CDR3 runs 15 residues. CDR3 sequence: CANSQGRDISYEQYF. The CDR3 DNA follows: TGCGCCAACAGCCAGGGCCGGGACATTTCCTACGAGCAGTACTTC.

This clonotype showed up many times. This chain connects TRBV7-2 to TRBJ1-1; D ambiguous. V lost 1 base, J lost 3 bases, and 12 bases lay in between. CDR1 is SGHTA and CDR2 is FQGNSA in the germline V gene. This CDR3 comprises 15 residues. The CDR3 sequence is CASSLDPGLYTEAFF. The CDR3 nucleotides are TGTGCCAGCAGCTTAGATCCCGGGTTGTACACTGAAGCTTTCTTT.

This clonotype has ten or more counts. The chain couples TRBV14 to TRBJ2-3, with D perhaps matching TRBD1 or TRBD2 (5 bases each). The germline V gene encodes CDR1 SGHDN and CDR2 FVKESK. Trimming took 4 bases from V and 4 from J, leaving 18 bases between them. This CDR3 is built from 16 residues. CDR3 bases: TGTGCCAGCAGCCCCCCGGGACCTTGGGATGCAGATACGCAGTATTTT. This codes for CASSPPGPWDADTQYF.

V gene TRBV6-6 combines with J gene TRBJ1-5; D ambiguous. The CDR3 contains 13 residues. The V gene lost 1 base and the J gene lost 4 bases, with 5 bases spanning the gap. From germline, CDR1 is MNHNY and CDR2 SVGAGI (reference sequence). The CDR3: CASSYLVNQPQHF. Written as DNA, the CDR3 is TGTGCCAGCAGTTACTTGGTAAATCAGCCCCAGCATTTT.

The rearrangement joins TRBV7-8 to TRBJ2-7; 9 nucleotides line up with TRBD1. The CDR3 loop spans 15 amino acids. Germline assignment: CDR1 SGHVS and CDR2 FQNEAQ. Germline trimming cut 5 bases from V and 3 bases from J; bases unmatched to any gene: 8. CDR3 in DNA: TGTGCCAGCAGCCAACGACAGGGGGTTTTCTACGAGCAGTACTTC. Its protein is CASSQRQGVFYEQYF.

This clonotype has only a few counts. This sequence joins TRBV5-6 and TRBJ2-7; the match to TRBD1 covers 10 bases. CDR3 size: 16 residues. Germline loops: CDR1 SGHDT, CDR2 YYEEEE. After removal of 0 bases from V and 5 bases from J, the junction contained 8 bases not matched to a gene. The CDR3 coding sequence is TGTGCCAGCAGCTTGGGGGGAGGACAGGGGGTCCACGAGCAGTACGTC. Encoded protein: CASSLGGGQGVHEQYV.

This clonotype was counted between two and nine times. The CDR3 loop reads CASSSQGTGNTIYF. The CDR3 DNA follows: TGTGCCAGCAGTTCACAGGGTACTGGAAACACCATATATTTT. V is TRBV28 and J is TRBJ1-3; tentative D call: TRBD1 (6 bases). This CDR3 contains 14 residues. Trimming took off 4 bases at V and 2 bases at J, with 9 bases between the two ends. Germline CDR1 is MDHEN and CDR2 is SYDVKM.

This clonotype was counted only a few times. The chain combines TRBV6-5 with TRBJ1-6; D is unresolved. The ends were cut back, 2 bases at V and 11 bases at J, with 13 bases in the middle. This CDR3 contains 14 residues. CDR1 MNHEY and CDR2 SVGAGI come from the germline V gene. The CDR3: CASSYLGSEAPLHF. CDR3 coding DNA: TGTGCCAGCAGTTACCTCGGTAGCGAAGCACCCCTCCACTTT.

This chain links TRBV20-1 with TRBJ1-5; D not certain. CDR1 is DFQATT, CDR2 SNEGSKA, per germline (reference sequence). The ends were cut back, 5 bases at V and 11 bases at J, with 28 bases in the middle. This CDR3 region has 16 residues. The CDR3: CSAPRHGRPEGPAQHF. The CDR3 bases are TGCAGTGCTCCTAGGCACGGCAGGCCCGAGGGCCCGGCCCAGCATTTT.

The chain combines TRBV19 with TRBJ1-4; D remains unclear. Germline V lookup: CDR1 LNHDA, CDR2 SQIVND (reference sequence). Trimming cost V 5 bases and J 0 bases, with 10 bases left between them. The CDR3 length is 15 residues. The CDR3 DNA reads as TGTGCCAGTAGTGACCGGGGAACAACTAATGAAAAACTGTTTTTT. Its protein product is CASSDRGTTNEKLFF. The full variable domain, in which reference TRBV19 and TRBJ1-4 provide the parts outside the CDR3, is DGGITQSPKYLFRKEGQNVTLSCEQNLNHDAMYWYRQDPGQGLRLIYYSQIVNDFQKGDIAEGYSVSREKKESFPLTVTSAQKNPTAFYLCASSDRGTTNEKLFFGSGTQLSVL.

The chain recombines TRBV27 with TRBJ2-4, with D uncertain. V gave up 6 bases and J gave up 0 bases, with 15 bases separating them. Germline V lookup: CDR1 MNHEY, CDR2 SMNVEV (reference sequence). The CDR3 length is 16 residues. Here the CDR3 DNA reads TGTGCCAGCAGCCCCCTAGAGTCATTAGCCAAAAACATTCAGTACTTC. Its translation: CASSPLESLAKNIQYF.

This clonotype was counted between two and nine times. The chain combines TRBV18 with TRBJ2-3; D remains unclear. CDR3 size: 15 residues. Trimming cost V 0 bases and J 5 bases, with 12 bases left between them. In germline, CDR1 is KGHSH, CDR2 LQKENI. The CDR3 DNA sequence: TGTGCCAGCTCACCACCCGTCCCGATTGGAGATACGCAGTATTTT. Its translation is CASSPPVPIGDTQYF.